A single TCR beta chain is shown here with its context. Its antigen is not identified. These data come from a study of CXCR3-negative and CXCR3-positive naive CD8 T cells. Overall study findings and caveats: Both naive subsets carried similar amounts of surface CD5, so TCR strength was inferred from TRB CDR3 properties. TRB CDR3s of CXCR3-positive naive cells were more hydrophobic than those of CXCR3-negative naive cells.

Libraries of TRB cDNA were made by 5' RACE and carried UMIs. From the 5' RACE reads, TCRdb lists one entry per CDR3 protein and no DNA. The table lists approximately 100,000 distinct CDR3 sequences. There are 12 residues in the CDR3. Germline V lookup: CDR1 SQVTM, CDR2 ANQGSEA. The gene calls are TRBV29-1 and TRBJ2-1; TCRdb outputs TRBD1, but without DNA this stays unchecked. The TCR originated in a human donor in good health. Some clones in this sample may be carry-over from other donors' samples. The sequenced material came from naive CXCR3+ CD8+ T cells from blood. This sample's subset: CD45RO-CCR7+CD27+CD95- naive CD8+ T cells expressing CXCR3 (TNR3+). CDR3 residues: CSVEQGWNEQFF.